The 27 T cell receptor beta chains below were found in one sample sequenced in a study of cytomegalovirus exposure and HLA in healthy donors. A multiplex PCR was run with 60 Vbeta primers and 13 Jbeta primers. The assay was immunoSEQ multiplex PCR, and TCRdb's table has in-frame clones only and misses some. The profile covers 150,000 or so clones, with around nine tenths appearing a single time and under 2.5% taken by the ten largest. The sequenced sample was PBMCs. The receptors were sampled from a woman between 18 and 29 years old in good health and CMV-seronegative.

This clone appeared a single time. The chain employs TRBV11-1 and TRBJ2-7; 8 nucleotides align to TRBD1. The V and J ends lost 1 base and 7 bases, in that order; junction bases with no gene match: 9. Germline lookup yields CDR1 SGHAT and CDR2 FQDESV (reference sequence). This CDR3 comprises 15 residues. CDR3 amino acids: CASSLGWTGPSEQYF. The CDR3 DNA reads TGTGCCAGCAGCTTAGGGTGGACAGGGCCCTCGGAGCAGTACTTC.

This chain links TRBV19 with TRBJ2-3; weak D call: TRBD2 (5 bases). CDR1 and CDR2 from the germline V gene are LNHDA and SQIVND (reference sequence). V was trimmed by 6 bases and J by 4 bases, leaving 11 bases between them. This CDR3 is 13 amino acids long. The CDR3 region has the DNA TGTGCCAGTAGCAATAAGGGAGCAGATACGCAGTATTTT. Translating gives CASSNKGADTQYF.

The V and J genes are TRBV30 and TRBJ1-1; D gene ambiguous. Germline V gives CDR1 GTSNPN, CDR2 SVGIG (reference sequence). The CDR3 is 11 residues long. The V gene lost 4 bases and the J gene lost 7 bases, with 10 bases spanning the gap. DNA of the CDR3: TGTGCCTGGACACTCCAAAGTGAAGCTTTCTTT. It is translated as CAWTLQSEAFF.

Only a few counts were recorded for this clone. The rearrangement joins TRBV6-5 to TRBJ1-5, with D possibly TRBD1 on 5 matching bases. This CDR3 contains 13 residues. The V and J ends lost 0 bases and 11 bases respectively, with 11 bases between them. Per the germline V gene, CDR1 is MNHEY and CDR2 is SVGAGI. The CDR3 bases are TGTGCCAGCAGTTACTCGGGGGGGGAGACCCAGCATTTT. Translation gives CASSYSGGETQHF.

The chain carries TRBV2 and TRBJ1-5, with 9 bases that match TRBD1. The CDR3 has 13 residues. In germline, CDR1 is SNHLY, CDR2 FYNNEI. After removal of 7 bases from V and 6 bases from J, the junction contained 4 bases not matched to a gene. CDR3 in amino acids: CASTSTGGQPQHF. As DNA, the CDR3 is TGTGCCAGCACCTCGACAGGGGGTCAGCCCCAGCATTTT.

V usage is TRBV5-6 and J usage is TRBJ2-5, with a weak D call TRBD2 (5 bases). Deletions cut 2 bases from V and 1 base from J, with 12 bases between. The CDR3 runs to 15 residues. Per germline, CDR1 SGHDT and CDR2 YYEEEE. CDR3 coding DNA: TGTGCCAGCAGCTTCAGAGGGAGCGGCCAAGAGACCCAGTACTTC. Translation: CASSFRGSGQETQYF.

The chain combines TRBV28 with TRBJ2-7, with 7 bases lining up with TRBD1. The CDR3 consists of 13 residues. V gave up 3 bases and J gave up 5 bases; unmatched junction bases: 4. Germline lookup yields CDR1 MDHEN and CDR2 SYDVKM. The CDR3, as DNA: TGTGCCAGCAGTTTGACAGGGTTCCACGAGCAGTACTTC. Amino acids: CASSLTGFHEQYF.

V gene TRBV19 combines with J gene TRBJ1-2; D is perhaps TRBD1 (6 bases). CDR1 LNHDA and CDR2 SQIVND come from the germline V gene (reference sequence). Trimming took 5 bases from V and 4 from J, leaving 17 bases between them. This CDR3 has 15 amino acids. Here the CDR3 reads CASSVALEGGYGYTF. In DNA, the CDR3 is TGTGCCAGTAGTGTGGCCCTCGAAGGGGGCTATGGCTACACCTTC. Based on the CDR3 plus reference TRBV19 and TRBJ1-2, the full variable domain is DGGITQSPKYLFRKEGQNVTLSCEQNLNHDAMYWYRQDPGQGLRLIYYSQIVNDFQKGDIAEGYSVSREKKESFPLTVTSAQKNPTAFYLCASSVALEGGYGYTFGSGTRLTVV.

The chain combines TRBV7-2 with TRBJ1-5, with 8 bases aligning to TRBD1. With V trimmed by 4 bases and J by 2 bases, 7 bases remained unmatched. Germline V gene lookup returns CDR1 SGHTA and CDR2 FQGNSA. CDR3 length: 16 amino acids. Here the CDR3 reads CASSSLTGVGNQPQHF. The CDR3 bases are TGTGCCAGCAGCTCCCTGACAGGGGTAGGCAATCAGCCCCAGCATTTT.

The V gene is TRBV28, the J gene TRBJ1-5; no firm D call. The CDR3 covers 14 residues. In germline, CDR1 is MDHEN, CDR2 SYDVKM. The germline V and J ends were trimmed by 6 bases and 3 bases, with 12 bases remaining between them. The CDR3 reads CASSPGIANQPQHF. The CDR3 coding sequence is TGTGCCAGCAGCCCCGGGATTGCCAATCAGCCCCAGCATTTT. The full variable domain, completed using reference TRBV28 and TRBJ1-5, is DVKVTQSSRYLVKRTGEKVFLECVQDMDHENMFWYRQDPGLGLRLIYFSYDVKMKEKGDIPEGYSVSREKKERFSLILESASTNQTSMYLCASSPGIANQPQHFGDGTRLSIL.

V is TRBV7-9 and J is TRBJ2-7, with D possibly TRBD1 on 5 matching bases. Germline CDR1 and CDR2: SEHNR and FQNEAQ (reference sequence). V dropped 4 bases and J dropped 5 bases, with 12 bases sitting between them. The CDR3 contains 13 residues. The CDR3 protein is CASSSSGFHEQYF. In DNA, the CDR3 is TGTGCCAGCAGCTCCTCAGGGTTCCACGAGCAGTACTTC.

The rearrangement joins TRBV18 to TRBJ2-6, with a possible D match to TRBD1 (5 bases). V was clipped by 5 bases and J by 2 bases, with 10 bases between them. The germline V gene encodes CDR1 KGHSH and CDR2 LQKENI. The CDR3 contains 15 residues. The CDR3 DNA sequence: TGTGCCAGCTCAGAGCAGGGTACTGGGGCCAACGTCCTGACTTTC. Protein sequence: CASSEQGTGANVLTF.

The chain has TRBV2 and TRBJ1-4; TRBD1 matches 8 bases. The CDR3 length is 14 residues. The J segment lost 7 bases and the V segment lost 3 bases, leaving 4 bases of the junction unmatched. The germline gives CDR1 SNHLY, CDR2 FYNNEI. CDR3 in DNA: TGTGCCAGCAGTGAGCAGGGGGCGGGTGAAAAACTGTTTTTT. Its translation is CASSEQGAGEKLFF.

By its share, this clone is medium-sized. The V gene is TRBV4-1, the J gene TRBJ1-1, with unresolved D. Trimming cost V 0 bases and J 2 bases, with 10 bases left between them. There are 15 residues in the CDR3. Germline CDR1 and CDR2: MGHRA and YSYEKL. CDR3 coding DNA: TGCGCCAGCAGCCAAGACCCAGAAATCAACACTGAAGCTTTCTTT. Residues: CASSQDPEINTEAFF.

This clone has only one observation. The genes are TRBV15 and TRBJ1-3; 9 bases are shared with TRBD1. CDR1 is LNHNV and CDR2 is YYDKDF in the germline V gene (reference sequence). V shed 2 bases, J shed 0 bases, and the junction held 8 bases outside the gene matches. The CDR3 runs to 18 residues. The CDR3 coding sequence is TGTGCCACCAGCAGAACCCGGGGACAGGGTTTCTCTGGAAACACCATATATTTT. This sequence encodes CATSRTRGQGFSGNTIYF.

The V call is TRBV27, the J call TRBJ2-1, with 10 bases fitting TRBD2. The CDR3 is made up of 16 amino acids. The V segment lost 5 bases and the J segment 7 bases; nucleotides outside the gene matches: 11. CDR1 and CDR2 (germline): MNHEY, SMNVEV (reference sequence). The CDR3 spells CASSTIAGGAMNEQFF. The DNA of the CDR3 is TGTGCCAGCAGTACCATAGCGGGAGGAGCGATGAATGAGCAGTTCTTC.

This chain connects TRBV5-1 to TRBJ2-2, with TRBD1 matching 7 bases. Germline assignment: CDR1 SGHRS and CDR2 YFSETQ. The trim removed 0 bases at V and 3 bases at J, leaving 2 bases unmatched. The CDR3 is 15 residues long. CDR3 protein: CASSLATGDTGELFF. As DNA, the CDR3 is TGCGCCAGCAGCTTGGCCACAGGGGACACCGGGGAGCTGTTTTTT.

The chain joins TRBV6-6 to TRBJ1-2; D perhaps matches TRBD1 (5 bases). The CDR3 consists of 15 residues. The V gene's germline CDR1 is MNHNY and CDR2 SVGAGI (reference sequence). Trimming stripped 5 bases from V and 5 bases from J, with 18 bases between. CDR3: CASSHAVGLWYGYTF. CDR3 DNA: TGTGCCAGCAGTCATGCGGTGGGGCTTTGGTATGGCTACACCTTC.

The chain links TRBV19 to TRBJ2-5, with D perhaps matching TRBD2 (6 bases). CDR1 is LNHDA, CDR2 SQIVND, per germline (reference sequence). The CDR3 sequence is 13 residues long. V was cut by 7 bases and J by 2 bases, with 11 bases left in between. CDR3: CASKGEEQETQYF. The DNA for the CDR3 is TGTGCCAGTAAAGGGGAGGAGCAAGAGACCCAGTACTTC. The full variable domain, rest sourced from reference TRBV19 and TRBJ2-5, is DGGITQSPKYLFRKEGQNVTLSCEQNLNHDAMYWYRQDPGQGLRLIYYSQIVNDFQKGDIAEGYSVSREKKESFPLTVTSAQKNPTAFYLCASKGEEQETQYFGPGTRLLVL.

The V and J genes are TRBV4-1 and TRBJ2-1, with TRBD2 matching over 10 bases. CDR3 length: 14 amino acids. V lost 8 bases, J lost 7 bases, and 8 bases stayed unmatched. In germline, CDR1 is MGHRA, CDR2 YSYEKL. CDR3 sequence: CASQRGLALNEQFF. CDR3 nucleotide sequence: TGCGCCAGCCAAAGGGGACTAGCGTTAAATGAGCAGTTCTTC.

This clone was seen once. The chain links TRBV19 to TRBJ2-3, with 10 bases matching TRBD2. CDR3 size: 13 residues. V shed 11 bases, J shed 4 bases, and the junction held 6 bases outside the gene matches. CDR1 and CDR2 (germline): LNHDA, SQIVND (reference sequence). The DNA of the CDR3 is TGTGCCTCTAGCGGGGGTGGGGCAGATACGCAGTATTTT. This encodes CASSGGGADTQYF.

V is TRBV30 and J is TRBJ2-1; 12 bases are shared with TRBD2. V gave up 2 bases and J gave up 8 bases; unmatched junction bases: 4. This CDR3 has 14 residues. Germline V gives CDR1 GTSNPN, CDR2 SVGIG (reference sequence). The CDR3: CAWSRLAGGYEQFF. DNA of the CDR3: TGTGCCTGGAGTCGGCTAGCGGGAGGGTATGAGCAGTTCTTC. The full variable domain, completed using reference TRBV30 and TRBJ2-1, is SQTIHQWPATLVQPVGSPLSLECTVEGTSNPNLYWYRQAAGRGLQLLFYSVGIGQISSEVPQNLSASRPQDRQFILSSKKLLLSDSGFYLCAWSRLAGGYEQFFGPGTRLTVL.

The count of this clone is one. CDR3 loop: CATSGQLNEQFF. The CDR3 DNA is TGTGCCACCTCGGGACAGTTGAATGAGCAGTTCTTC. The V gene is TRBV6-5, the J gene TRBJ2-1, with 7 bases fitting TRBD1. There are 12 residues in the CDR3. Germline CDR1 is MNHEY and CDR2 is SVGAGI. The V and J ends lost 10 bases and 7 bases, in that order; junction bases with no gene match: 7.

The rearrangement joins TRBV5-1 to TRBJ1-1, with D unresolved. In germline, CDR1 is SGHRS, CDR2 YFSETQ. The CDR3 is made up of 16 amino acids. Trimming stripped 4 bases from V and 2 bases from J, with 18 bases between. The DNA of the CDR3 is TGCGCCAGCAGCCTCGGAGGACCGGCCCTTAACACTGAAGCTTTCTTT. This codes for CASSLGGPALNTEAFF.

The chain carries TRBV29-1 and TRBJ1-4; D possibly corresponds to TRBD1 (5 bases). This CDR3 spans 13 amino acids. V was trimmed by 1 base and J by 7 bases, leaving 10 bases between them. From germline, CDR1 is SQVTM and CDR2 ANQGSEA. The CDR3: CSVEGLGGEKLFF. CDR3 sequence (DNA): TGCAGCGTTGAAGGCCTGGGGGGTGAAAAACTGTTTTTT.

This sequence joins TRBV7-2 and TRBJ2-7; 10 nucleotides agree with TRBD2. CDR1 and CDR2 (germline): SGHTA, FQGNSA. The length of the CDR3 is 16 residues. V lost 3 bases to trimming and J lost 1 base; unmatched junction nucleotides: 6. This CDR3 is CASSLSLAGTSYEQYF. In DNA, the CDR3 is TGTGCCAGCAGCTTGTCACTAGCGGGGACATCCTACGAGCAGTACTTC.

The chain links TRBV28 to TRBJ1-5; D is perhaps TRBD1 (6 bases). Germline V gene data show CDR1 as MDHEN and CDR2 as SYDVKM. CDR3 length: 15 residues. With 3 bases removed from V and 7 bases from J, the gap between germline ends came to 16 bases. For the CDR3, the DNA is TGTGCCAGCAGTTTGGGCACGGGGGGCAGGCAGCCCCAGCATTTT. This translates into CASSLGTGGRQPQHF.